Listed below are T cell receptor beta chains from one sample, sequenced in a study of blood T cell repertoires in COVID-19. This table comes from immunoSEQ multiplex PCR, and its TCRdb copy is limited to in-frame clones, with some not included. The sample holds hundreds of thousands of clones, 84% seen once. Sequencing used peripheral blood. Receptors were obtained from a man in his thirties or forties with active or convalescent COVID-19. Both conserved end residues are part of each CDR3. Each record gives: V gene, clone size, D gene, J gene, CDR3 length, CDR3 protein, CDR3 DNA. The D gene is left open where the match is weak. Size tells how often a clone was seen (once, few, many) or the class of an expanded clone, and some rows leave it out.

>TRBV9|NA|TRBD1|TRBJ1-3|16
CASSVAPHRGQDTIYF
TGTGCCAGCAGCGTAGCTCCCCACAGGGGGCAGGACACCATATATTTT
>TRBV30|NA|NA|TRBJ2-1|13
CAWSLHRGGFRFF
TGTGCCTGGAGCCTCCACAGGGGGGGATTTCGGTTCTTC
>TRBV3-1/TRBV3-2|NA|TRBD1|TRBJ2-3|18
CASSQDDKVQGASDTQYF
TGTGCCAGCAGCCAAGATGACAAGGTCCAGGGGGCTTCAGATACGCAGTATTTT
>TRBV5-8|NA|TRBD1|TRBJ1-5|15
CASSQQGAGNQPQHF
TGTGCCAGCAGCCAACAGGGGGCAGGGAATCAGCCCCAGCATTTT
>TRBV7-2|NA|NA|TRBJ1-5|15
CASSLMSGGNQPQHF
TGTGCCAGCAGCTTAATGTCGGGGGGCAATCAGCCCCAGCATTTT
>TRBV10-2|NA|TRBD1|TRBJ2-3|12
CASRDRADTQYF
TGCGCCAGCCGAGACAGGGCAGATACGCAGTATTTT
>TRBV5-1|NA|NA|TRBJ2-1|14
CASSLVAYDNEQFF
TGCGCCAGCAGCTTGGTAGCCTACGACAATGAGCAGTTCTTC
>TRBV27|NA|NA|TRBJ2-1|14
CASSYSTKDNEQFF
TGTGCCAGCAGTTATTCAACTAAAGACAATGAGCAGTTCTTC
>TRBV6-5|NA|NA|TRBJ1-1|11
CASRVNTEAFF
TGTGCCAGTCGGGTGAACACTGAAGCTTTCTTT
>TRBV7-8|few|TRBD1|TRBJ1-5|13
CASSLARDSSQHF
TGTGCCAGCAGCTTAGCCAGGGACAGTTCCCAGCATTTT
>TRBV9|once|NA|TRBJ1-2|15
CASSVDEYRNWGYTF
TGTGCCAGCAGCGTAGATGAGTACAGGAATTGGGGCTACACCTTC
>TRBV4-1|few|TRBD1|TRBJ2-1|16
CASSQGPGQGNNEQFF
TGCGCCAGCAGCCAAGGCCCGGGACAGGGGAACAATGAGCAGTTCTTC
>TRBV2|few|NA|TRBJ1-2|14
CASDNIDRSYGYTF
TGTGCCAGCGACAACATAGACAGATCCTATGGCTACACCTTC
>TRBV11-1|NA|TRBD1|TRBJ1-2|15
CASSSLQGSTYGYTF
TGTGCCAGCAGCTCGCTACAGGGGTCGACCTATGGCTACACCTTC
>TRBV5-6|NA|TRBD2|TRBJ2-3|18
CASSSFGLAGVSTDTQYF
TGTGCCAGCAGCTCTTTTGGGCTAGCGGGGGTGAGCACAGATACGCAGTATTTT
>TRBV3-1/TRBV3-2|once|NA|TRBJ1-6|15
CASSSTEEDNSPLHF
TGTGCCAGCAGCTCTACGGAGGAGGATAATTCACCCCTCCACTTT
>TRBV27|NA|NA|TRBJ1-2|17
CASSLSAAGGAGDGYTF
TGTGCCAGCAGTTTATCCGCGGCGGGGGGGGCAGGGGATGGCTACACCTTC
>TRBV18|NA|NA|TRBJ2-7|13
CASSPQDRNEQYF
TGTGCCAGCTCGCCTCAAGACAGAAACGAGCAGTACTTC
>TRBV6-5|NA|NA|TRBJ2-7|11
CASCSLYEQYF
TGTGCCAGCTGTTCCCTATACGAGCAGTACTTC
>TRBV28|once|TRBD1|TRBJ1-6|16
CASQVPLGQGNSPLHF
TGTGCCAGCCAGGTTCCTCTAGGACAGGGTAATTCACCCCTCCACTTT
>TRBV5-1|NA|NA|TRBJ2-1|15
CASGPTITGNNEQFF
TGCGCCAGCGGTCCCACTATTACAGGTAACAATGAGCAGTTCTTC
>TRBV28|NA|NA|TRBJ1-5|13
CASSPQGWQPQHF
TGTGCCAGCAGTCCACAGGGTTGGCAGCCCCAGCATTTT
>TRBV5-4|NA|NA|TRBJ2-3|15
CASSPDSYSTDTQYF
TGTGCCAGCAGCCCCGACTCCTATAGCACAGATACGCAGTATTTT
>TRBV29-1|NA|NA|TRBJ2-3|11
CSVELRDTQYF
TGCAGCGTTGAGTTACGGGATACGCAGTATTTT
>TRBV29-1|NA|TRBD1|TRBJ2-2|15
CSVPGQVTNTGELFF
TGCAGCGTCCCCGGACAGGTGACGAACACCGGGGAGCTGTTTTTT
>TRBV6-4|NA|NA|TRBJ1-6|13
CASSVVGGSPLHF
TGTGCCAGCAGTGTCGTAGGGGGTTCACCCCTCCACTTT
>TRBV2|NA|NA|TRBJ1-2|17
CASSARLSSRIYFGYTF
TGTGCCAGCAGCGCAAGACTATCTTCAAGGATATACTTTGGCTACACCTTC
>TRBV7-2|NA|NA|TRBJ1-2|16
CASSLEAARGGYGYTF
TGTGCCAGCAGCTTAGAGGCCGCTAGGGGGGGGTATGGCTACACCTTC
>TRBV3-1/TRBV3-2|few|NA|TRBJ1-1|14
CASSQENMNTEAFF
TGTGCCAGCAGCCAAGAGAACATGAACACTGAAGCTTTCTTT
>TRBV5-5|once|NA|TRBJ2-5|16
CASSLGPWGDGETQYF
TGTGCCAGCAGCTTGGGGCCATGGGGGGATGGGGAGACCCAGTACTTC
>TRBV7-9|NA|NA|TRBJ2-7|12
CASSLEGGEQYF
TGTGCCAGCAGCTTAGAGGGCGGGGAGCAGTACTTC
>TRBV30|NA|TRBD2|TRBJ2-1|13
CAWSGGSTSEQFF
TGTGCCTGGAGCGGCGGGAGTACGAGTGAGCAGTTCTTC
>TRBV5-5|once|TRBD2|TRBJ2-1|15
CASSIPGGPGNEQFF
TGTGCCAGCAGCATCCCGGGGGGGCCCGGAAATGAGCAGTTCTTC
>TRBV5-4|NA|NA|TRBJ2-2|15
CASSRGKVDTGELFF
TGTGCCAGCAGTCGGGGAAAGGTGGACACCGGGGAGCTGTTTTTT
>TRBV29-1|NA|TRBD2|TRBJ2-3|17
CSVRGLAGGISTDTQYF
TGCAGCGTGCGGGGACTAGCGGGAGGAATTAGCACAGATACGCAGTATTTT
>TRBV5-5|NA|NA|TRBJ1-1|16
CASSLIGAASRTEAFF
TGTGCCAGCAGCTTGATAGGGGCGGCGAGTCGGACTGAAGCTTTCTTT
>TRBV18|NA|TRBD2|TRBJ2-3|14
CASSPTGRGDTQYF
TGTGCCAGCTCACCAACTGGGAGGGGCGATACGCAGTATTTT
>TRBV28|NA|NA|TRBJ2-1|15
CASSPIGGAGNEQFF
TGTGCCAGCAGTCCCATTGGAGGGGCCGGCAATGAGCAGTTCTTC
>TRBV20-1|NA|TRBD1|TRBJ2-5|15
CSASGPQGQKETQYF
TGCAGTGCTAGTGGCCCCCAGGGACAGAAAGAGACCCAGTACTTC